This T cell receptor beta chain was documented in a study of control samples from healthy donors and cancer patients. A note on this clone: The junction shows a germline mismatch at one end, possibly a read error.

Method: immunoSEQ multiplex PCR; TCRdb's copy keeps in-frame clones and lacks some. The data contain some 140,000 clones, roughly 92% of them singletons. Germline assignment: CDR1 SNHLY and CDR2 FYNNEI. CDR3 length equals 14 residues. The receptor's source is a man aged 25 to 40 in good health. Sample: blood. This chain links TRBV2 with TRBJ2-2; D may be TRBD1 (5 bases). CDR3 nucleotides: TGTGCCAGCAGGGAAGACAGTAACACCGGGGAGCTGTTTTTT. Translating gives CASREDSNTGELFF.